This T cell receptor (beta chain) was found in a study of T-cell reconstitution after alpha-beta-depleted transplantation in children. As it was prepared, the TCRbeta library received unique molecular identifiers. Using its own MiXCR run on the PCR reads, TCRdb lists one record per CDR3 protein. The table lists roughly 500,000 distinct CDR3 sequences, around 20% of them singletons. CDR1 and CDR2 from the germline V gene are SEHNR and FQNEAQ (reference sequence). Deletions cut 8 bases from V and 4 bases from J, with 18 bases between. The CDR3 runs to 14 residues. The chain has TRBV7-9 and TRBJ2-7; a weak D match, TRBD1 (6 bases). The sample was PBMCs from the stem cell graft donor, taken from the stem cell graft. The sequence was collected from a human donor who donated a stem cell graft to a child with acute lymphoblastic leukemia. For the CDR3, the DNA is TGTGCCAGCTCGCTCCAGGGGAATCCATACGAGCAGTACTTC. It is translated as CASSLQGNPYEQYF.